This T cell receptor beta chain was retrieved from a study of long-term antiretroviral therapy in people with HIV. Overall study findings and caveats: ART adherence, viral resistance and therapy changes were not recorded. Diversity measured after ART increased yet remained under transplant donor controls.

Remarks on this clone: Its antigen is unknown.

Running of the v3.0 immunoSEQ assay took place at survey level. Assay: immunoSEQ multiplex PCR; the TCRdb copy retains only in-frame clones and omits some. The sample has just over 20,000 clones, about 80% seen once. The V gene's germline CDR1 is MDHEN and CDR2 SYDVKM. The CDR3 totals 13 residues. Trimming shortened V by 7 bases and J by 2 bases, and 11 bases separated the two germline ends. Sequencing was performed on unsorted PBMCs, taken 0.5 years after starting antiretroviral therapy. The origin of this receptor is a man between 18 and 35 years old with HIV. The V call is TRBV28, the J call TRBJ1-2; D is unclear. The CDR3 DNA reads as TGTGCCAGCACTAGGCCGCCGAACTATGGCTACACCTTC. Its translation is CASTRPPNYGYTF.